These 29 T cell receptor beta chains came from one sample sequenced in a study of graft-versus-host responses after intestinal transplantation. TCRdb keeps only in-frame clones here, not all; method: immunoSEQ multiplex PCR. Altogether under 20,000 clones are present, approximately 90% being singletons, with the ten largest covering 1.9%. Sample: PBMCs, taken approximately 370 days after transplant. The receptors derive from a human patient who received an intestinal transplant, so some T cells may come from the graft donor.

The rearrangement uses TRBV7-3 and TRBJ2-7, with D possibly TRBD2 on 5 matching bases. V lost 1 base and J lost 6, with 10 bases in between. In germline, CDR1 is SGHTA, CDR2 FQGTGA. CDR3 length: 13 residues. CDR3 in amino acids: CASSLSEGTEQYF. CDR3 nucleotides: TGTGCCAGCAGCTTAAGCGAGGGTACCGAGCAGTACTTC.

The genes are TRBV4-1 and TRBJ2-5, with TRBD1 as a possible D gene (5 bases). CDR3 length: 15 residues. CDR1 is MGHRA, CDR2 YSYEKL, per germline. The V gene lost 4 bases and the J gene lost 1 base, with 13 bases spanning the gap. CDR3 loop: CASSPTEAGQETQYF. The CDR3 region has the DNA TGCGCCAGCAGCCCGACAGAGGCTGGCCAAGAGACCCAGTACTTC.

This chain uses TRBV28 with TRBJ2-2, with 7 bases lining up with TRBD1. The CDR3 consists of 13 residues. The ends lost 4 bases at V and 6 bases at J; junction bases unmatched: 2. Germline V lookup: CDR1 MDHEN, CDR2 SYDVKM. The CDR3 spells CASSYRGSGELFF. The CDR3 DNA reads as TGTGCCAGCAGTTACAGGGGCTCCGGGGAGCTGTTTTTT.

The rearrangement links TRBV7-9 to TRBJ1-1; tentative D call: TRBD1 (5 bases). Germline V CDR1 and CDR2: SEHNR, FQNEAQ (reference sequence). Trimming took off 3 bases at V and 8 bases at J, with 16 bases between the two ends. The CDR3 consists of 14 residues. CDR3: CASSLAVAGEEAFF. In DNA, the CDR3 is TGTGCCAGCAGCTTGGCCGTGGCGGGGGAGGAAGCTTTCTTT.

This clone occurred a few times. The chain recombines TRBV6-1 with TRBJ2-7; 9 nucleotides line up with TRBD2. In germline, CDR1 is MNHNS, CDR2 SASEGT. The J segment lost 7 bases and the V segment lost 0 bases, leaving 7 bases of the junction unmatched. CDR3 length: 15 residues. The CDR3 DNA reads TGTGCCAGCAGTGAAGCGACTTTAGCGGGAGTAGAGCAGTACTTC. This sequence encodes CASSEATLAGVEQYF.

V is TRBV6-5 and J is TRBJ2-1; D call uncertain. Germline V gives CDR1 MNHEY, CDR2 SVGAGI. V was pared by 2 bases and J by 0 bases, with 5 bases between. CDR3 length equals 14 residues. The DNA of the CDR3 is TGTGCCAGCAGTTACGTTAGCTCCTACAATGAGCAGTTCTTC. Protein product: CASSYVSSYNEQFF.

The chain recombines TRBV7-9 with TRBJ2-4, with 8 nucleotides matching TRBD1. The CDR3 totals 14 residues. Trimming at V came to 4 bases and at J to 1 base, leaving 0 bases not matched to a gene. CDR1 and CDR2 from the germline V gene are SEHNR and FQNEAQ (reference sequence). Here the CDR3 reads CASSWTGAKNIQYF. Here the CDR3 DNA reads TGTGCCAGCAGCTGGACAGGGGCCAAAAACATTCAGTACTTC.

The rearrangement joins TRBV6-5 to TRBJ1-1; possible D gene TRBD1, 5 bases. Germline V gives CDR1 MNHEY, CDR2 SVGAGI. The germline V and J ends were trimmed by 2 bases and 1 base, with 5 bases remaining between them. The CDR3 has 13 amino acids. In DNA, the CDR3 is TGTGCCAGCAGTTACGGACAGAACACTGAAGCTTTCTTT. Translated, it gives CASSYGQNTEAFF.

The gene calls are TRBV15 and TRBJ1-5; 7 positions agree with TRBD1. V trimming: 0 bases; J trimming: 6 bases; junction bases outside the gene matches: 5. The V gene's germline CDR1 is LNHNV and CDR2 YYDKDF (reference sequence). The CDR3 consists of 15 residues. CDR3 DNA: TGTGCCACCAGCAGAGACAGGACAGGAGTTCAGCCCCAGCATTTT. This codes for CATSRDRTGVQPQHF.

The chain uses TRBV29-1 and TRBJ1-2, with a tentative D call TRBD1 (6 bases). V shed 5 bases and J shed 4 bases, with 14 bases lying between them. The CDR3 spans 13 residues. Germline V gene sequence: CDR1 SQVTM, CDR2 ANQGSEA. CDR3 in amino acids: CSVTVQGGYGYTF. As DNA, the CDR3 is TGCAGCGTTACTGTACAGGGTGGCTATGGCTACACCTTC.

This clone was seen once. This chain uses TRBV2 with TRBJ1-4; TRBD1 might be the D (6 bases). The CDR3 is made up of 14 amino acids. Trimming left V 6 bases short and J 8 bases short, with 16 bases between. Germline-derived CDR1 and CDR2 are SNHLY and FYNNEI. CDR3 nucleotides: TGTGCCAGCAGGCAACAGGGCAGAACGGAAAAACTGTTTTTT. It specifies CASRQQGRTEKLFF.

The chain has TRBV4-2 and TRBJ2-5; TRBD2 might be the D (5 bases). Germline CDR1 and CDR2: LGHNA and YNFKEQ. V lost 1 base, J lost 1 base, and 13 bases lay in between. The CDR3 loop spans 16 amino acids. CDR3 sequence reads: CASSQVLASTQETQYF. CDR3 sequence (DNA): TGTGCCAGCAGCCAAGTGCTCGCTAGCACCCAAGAGACCCAGTACTTC.

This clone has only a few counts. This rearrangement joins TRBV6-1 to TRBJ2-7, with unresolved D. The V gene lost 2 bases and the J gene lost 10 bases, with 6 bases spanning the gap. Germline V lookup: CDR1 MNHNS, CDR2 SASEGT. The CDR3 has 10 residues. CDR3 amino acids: CASSEPKQYF. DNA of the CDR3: TGTGCCAGCAGTGAACCCAAACAGTACTTC.

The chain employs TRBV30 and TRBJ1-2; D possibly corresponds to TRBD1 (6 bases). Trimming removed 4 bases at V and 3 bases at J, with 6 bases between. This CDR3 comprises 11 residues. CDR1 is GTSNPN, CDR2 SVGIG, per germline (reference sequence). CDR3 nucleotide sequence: TGTGCCTGGACAGGGGACTATGGCTACACCTTC. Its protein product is CAWTGDYGYTF. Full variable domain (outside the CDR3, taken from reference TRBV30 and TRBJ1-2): SQTIHQWPATLVQPVGSPLSLECTVEGTSNPNLYWYRQAAGRGLQLLFYSVGIGQISSEVPQNLSASRPQDRQFILSSKKLLLSDSGFYLCAWTGDYGYTFGSGTRLTVV.

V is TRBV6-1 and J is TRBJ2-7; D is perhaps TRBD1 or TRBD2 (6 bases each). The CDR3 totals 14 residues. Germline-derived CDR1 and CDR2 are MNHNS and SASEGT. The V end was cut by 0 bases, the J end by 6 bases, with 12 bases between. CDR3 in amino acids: CASSEAGGGTEQYF. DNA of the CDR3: TGTGCCAGCAGTGAAGCTGGAGGGGGGACCGAGCAGTACTTC.

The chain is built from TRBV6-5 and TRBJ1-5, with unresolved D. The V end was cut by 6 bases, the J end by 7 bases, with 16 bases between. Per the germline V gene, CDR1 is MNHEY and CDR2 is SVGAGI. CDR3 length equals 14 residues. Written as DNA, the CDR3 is TGTGCCAGCAGCCCGTTGGGGTTGGCGCAGCCCCAGCATTTT. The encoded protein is CASSPLGLAQPQHF.

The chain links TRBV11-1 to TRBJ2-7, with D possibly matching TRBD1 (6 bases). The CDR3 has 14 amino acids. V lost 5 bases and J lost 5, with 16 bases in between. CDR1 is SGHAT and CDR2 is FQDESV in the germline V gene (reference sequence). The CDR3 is CASSPQGLLDEQYF. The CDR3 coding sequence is TGTGCCAGCAGCCCTCAGGGGCTGCTTGACGAGCAGTACTTC.

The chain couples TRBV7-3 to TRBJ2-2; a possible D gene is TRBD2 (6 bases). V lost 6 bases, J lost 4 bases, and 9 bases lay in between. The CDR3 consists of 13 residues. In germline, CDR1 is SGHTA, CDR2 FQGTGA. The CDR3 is CASRETSTGELFF. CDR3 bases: TGTGCCAGCAGGGAGACTAGCACCGGGGAGCTGTTTTTT. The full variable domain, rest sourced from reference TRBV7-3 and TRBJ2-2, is GAGVSQTPSNKVTEKGKYVELRCDPISGHTALYWYRQSLGQGPEFLIYFQGTGAADDSGLPNDRFFAVRPEGSVSTLKIQRTERGDSAVYLCASRETSTGELFFGEGSRLTVL.

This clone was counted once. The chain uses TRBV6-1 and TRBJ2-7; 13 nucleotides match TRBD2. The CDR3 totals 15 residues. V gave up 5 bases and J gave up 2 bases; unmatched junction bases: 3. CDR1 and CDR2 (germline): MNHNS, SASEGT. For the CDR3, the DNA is TGTGCCAGCAGTTTCGGACTAGCGGGAGCCTACGAGCAGTACTTC. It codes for CASSFGLAGAYEQYF.

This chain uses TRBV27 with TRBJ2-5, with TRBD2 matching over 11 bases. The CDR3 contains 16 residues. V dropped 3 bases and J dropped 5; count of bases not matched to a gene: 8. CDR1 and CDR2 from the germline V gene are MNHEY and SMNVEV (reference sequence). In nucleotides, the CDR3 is TGTGCCAGCAGTTTGACTAGCGGGGCTCTGCCGGAGACCCAGTACTTC. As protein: CASSLTSGALPETQYF.

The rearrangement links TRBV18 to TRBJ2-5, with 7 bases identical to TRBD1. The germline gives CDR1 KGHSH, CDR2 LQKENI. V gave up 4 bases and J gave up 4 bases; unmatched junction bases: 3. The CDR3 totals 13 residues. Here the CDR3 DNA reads TGTGCCAGCTCACAACAGGGGAGAGAGACCCAGTACTTC. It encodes CASSQQGRETQYF.

The CDR3, as DNA: TGCAGCGTTCGCCAGAAGGGGGACTATGGCTACACCTTC. It codes for CSVRQKGDYGYTF. V gene TRBV29-1 combines with J gene TRBJ1-2, with D tentatively TRBD1 (6 bases). Germline CDR1 and CDR2: SQVTM and ANQGSEA. With 5 bases removed from V and 3 bases from J, the gap between germline ends came to 13 bases. The CDR3 length is 13 residues.

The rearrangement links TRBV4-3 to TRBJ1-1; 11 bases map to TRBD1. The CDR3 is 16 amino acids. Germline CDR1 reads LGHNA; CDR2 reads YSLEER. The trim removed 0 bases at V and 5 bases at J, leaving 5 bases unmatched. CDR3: CASSQEAGTGGTEAFF. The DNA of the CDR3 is TGCGCCAGCAGCCAAGAAGCCGGGACAGGGGGGACTGAAGCTTTCTTT.

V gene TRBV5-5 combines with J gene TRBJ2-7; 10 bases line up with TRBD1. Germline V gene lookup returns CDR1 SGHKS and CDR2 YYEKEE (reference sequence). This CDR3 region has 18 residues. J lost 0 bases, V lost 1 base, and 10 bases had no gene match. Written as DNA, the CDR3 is TGTGCCAGCAGCTTGACCGGGACAGGGGCCCTCAGCTCCTACGAGCAGTACTTC. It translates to CASSLTGTGALSSYEQYF.

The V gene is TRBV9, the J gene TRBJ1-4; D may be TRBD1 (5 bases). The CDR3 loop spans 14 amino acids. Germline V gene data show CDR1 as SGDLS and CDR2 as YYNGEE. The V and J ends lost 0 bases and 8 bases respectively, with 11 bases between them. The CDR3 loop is CASSVGWGSEKLFF. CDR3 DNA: TGTGCCAGCAGCGTAGGGTGGGGGTCCGAAAAACTGTTTTTT.

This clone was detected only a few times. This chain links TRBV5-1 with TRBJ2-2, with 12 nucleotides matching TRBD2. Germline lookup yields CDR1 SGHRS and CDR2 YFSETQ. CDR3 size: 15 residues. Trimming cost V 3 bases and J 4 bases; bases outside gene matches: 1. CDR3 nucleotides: TGCGCCAGCAGCTCTAGCGGGGGGGCCACCGGGGAGCTGTTTTTT. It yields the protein CASSSSGGATGELFF. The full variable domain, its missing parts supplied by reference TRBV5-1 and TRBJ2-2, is KAGVTQTPRYLIKTRGQQVTLSCSPISGHRSVSWYQQTPGQGLQFLFEYFSETQRNKGNFPGRFSGRQFSNSRSEMNVSTLELGDSALYLCASSSSGGATGELFFGEGSRLTVL.

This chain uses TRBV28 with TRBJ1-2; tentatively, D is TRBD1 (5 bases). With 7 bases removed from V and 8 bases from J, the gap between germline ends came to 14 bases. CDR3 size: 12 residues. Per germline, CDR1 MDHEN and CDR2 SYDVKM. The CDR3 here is CASTSQGSGYTF. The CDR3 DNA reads TGTGCCAGCACCTCTCAGGGTTCGGGCTACACCTTC.

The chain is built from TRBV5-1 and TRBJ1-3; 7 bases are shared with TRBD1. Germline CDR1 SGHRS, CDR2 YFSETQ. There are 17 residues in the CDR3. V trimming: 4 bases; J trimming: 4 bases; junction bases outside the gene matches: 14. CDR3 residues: CASSRTNQGDHGNTIYF. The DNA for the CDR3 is TGCGCCAGCAGCCGTACAAATCAGGGGGATCACGGAAACACCATATATTTT.

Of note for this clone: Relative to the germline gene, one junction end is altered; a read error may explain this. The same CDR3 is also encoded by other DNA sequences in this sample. The chain's CDR3 is CASLGDRGGNTEAFF. Here the CDR3 DNA reads TGCGCCAGCCTCGGAGACCGGGGGGGAAACACTGAAGCTTTCTTT. This chain uses TRBV27 with TRBJ1-1; possible D gene TRBD1, 5 bases. Germline V gives CDR1 MNHEY, CDR2 SMNVEV (reference sequence). The CDR3 runs 15 residues.